This T cell receptor (beta chain) appears in the sequencing data of a study of graft-versus-host responses after intestinal transplantation. Germline V CDR1 and CDR2: MDHEN, SYDVKM. V was trimmed by 3 bases and J by 3 bases, leaving 12 bases between them. This CDR3 is 15 amino acids long. TCRdb's copy holds only in-frame clones and misses some; the assay was immunoSEQ multiplex PCR. This table holds some 14,000 clones, 80% to 90% found once. This TCR was sampled from a human patient who received an intestinal transplant, so some T cells may come from the graft donor. The chain is built from TRBV28 and TRBJ1-5; a possible D gene is TRBD1 (5 bases). The sample here was bone marrow, taken less than 130 days after intestinal transplantation. Here the CDR3 reads CASSFGWGHNQPQHF. The DNA for the CDR3 is TGTGCCAGCAGTTTCGGGTGGGGCCACAATCAGCCCCAGCATTTT.